This entry is about one TCR beta chain. Original analysis: It was from reference gene primer amplification that nucleated cell counts were estimated. Assay used: immunoSEQ multiplex PCR; TCRdb lists only in-frame clones, some missing. V, J and clone size reflect that table, while D and trimming were determined from the DNA. The table shows tens of thousands of clones, with 80% to 90% occurring only once. With 11 bases removed from V and 0 bases from J, the gap between germline ends came to 9 bases. The CDR3 contains 12 residues. Germline V gene sequence: CDR1 KGHDR, CDR2 SFDVKD. This specimen comes from a study of blood T cell repertoires in COVID-19. For the study at large: Samples came from the United States, Italy and Spain, spanning acute and convalescent COVID-19. Sources were T cells, B-cell-depleted T cells, or PBMCs; the material itself was cDNA or gDNA.

Sequences were obtained from peripheral blood. The source of this sequence is a woman in her fifties or sixties with COVID-19, enrolled during active disease. The chain is built from TRBV24-1 and TRBJ1-2, with D possibly TRBD1 on 5 matching bases. The CDR3 bases are TGTGCCATTCAGGGCTCTAACTATGGCTACACCTTC. Its protein product is CAIQGSNYGYTF.